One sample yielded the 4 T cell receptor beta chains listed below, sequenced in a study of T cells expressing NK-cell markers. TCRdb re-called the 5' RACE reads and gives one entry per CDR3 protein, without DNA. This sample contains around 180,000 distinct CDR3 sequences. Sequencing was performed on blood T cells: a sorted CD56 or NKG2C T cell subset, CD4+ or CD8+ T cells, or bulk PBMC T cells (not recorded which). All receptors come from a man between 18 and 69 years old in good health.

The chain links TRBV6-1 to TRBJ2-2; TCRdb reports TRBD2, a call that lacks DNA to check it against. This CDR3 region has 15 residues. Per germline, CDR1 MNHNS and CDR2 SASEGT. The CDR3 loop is CASSESAGEAGELFF.

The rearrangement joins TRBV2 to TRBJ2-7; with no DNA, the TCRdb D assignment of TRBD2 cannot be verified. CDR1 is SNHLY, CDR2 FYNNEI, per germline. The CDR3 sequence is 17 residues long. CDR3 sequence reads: CASSESQLAGVPYEQYF.

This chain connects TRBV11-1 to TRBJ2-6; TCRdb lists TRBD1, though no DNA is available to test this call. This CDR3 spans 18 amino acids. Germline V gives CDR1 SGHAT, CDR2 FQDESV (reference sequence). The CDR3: CASSFTGQLRPGANVLTF.

Here the CDR3 reads CASSLTFGRDNNEKLFF. The gene calls are TRBV7-3 and TRBJ1-4; TCRdb's D call of TRBD1 is untestable without DNA. CDR1 is SGHTA and CDR2 is FQGTGA in the germline V gene. This CDR3 region has 17 residues.